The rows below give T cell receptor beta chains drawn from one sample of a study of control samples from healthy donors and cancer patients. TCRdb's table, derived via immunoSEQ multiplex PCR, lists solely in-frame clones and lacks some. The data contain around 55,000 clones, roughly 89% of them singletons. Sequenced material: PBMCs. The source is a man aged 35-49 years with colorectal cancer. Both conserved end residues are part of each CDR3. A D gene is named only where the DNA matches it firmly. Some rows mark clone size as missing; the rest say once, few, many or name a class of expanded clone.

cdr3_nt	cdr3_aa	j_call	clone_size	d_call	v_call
TGTGCCAGCAGCTTAGCGGTATACGGCCTCGAGACGCAGTATTTT	CASSLAVYGLETQYF	TRBJ2-3	once	NA	TRBV7-9
TGTGCCAGCAGCTATATCAGGGGAGCGGGGGAGCAGTACTTC	CASSYIRGAGEQYF	TRBJ2-7	NA	NA	TRBV7-8
TGTGCCAGCAGTTCTCCGGGACAGAACACTGAAGCTTTCTTT	CASSSPGQNTEAFF	TRBJ1-1	few	NA	TRBV27
TGTGCCTGGCGCCAGGCACTCTCTGGGGCCAACGTCCTGACTTTC	CAWRQALSGANVLTF	TRBJ2-6	NA	NA	TRBV30
TGTGCTAGTGGTTTGGTGGGGTTACTAGCGGGATACGACAATGAGCAGTTCTTC	CASGLVGLLAGYDNEQFF	TRBJ2-1	once	TRBD2	TRBV12-5
TGTGCCAGCAGTTCCCGCGGACTAGCGGACACAGATACGCAGTATTTT	CASSSRGLADTDTQYF	TRBJ2-3	NA	TRBD2	TRBV6-5
TGTGCCAGCAGCCGTTACTTAGGGGAGGGCCACGAGCAGTACTTC	CASSRYLGEGHEQYF	TRBJ2-7	NA	TRBD2	TRBV7-2
TGCGCCAGCAGCCAAAGGGACAGGGGGCGAACTGGCTACACCTTC	CASSQRDRGRTGYTF	TRBJ1-2	NA	TRBD1	TRBV4-1
TGTGCTAGCAGCTCGGGACTAGCGGAGGGAGAGACCCAGTACTTC	CASSSGLAEGETQYF	TRBJ2-5	NA	TRBD2	TRBV7-7
TGTGCCAGCAGTTGGGGGACAGGGATGAAGAATTCACCCCTCCACTTT	CASSWGTGMKNSPLHF	TRBJ1-6	NA	TRBD1	TRBV6-6
TGTGCCAGCAGTTGGTTAGCGGGAGATTCGCAAGATACGCAGTATTTT	CASSWLAGDSQDTQYF	TRBJ2-3	NA	TRBD2	TRBV3-1/TRBV3-2
TGTGCCAGTAGTCACAGGGGTTTCGGGGATACGCAGTATTTT	CASSHRGFGDTQYF	TRBJ2-3	NA	TRBD1	TRBV19
TGCGCCAGCAGCCAAGATCGTACCCCTACAGGCCTCAGCACAGATACGCAGTATTTT	CASSQDRTPTGLSTDTQYF	TRBJ2-3	NA	NA	TRBV4-1
TGTGCCAGCAGCGGCACTTGGGCCGTGAATGAAAAACTGTTTTTT	CASSGTWAVNEKLFF	TRBJ1-4	NA	NA	TRBV9
TGCGCCAGCAGGTACCGGGACAGGTCCTACAATGAGCAGTTCTTC	CASRYRDRSYNEQFF	TRBJ2-1	NA	TRBD1	TRBV5-1
TGTGCCAGCAGTTATACCCCCGTGGACAGGGAGAACGGGGAGCTGTTTTTT	CASSYTPVDRENGELFF	TRBJ2-2	NA	TRBD1	TRBV6-2/TRBV6-3
TGTGCCAGCGGGACAGGGAAGATCGGAAAACTGTTTTTT	CASGTGKIGKLFF	TRBJ1-4	NA	TRBD1	TRBV18
TGCGCCAGCAGCCCGGGCGGGGGCCCGGTCGGGGAGCAGTACTTC	CASSPGGGPVGEQYF	TRBJ2-7	NA	NA	TRBV5-1
TGCGCCAGCAGCCAAGATCCGCCAGGGCGGGCGAATCAGCCCCAGCATTTT	CASSQDPPGRANQPQHF	TRBJ1-5	NA	NA	TRBV4-1
TGTGCCATCAGTGATCAGGGGGTGAGCTCCTACAATGAGCAGTTCTTC	CAISDQGVSSYNEQFF	TRBJ2-1	NA	TRBD1	TRBV10-3
TGTGCCAGCAGTCGTGGGTTTTTCGGGGATGGGGACACCGGGGAGCTGTTTTTT	CASSRGFFGDGDTGELFF	TRBJ2-2	NA	NA	TRBV11-2
TGTGCCATCAGTGAGCGGGAGGGAGCAGATACGCAGTATTTT	CAISEREGADTQYF	TRBJ2-3	NA	TRBD2	TRBV10-3
TGTGCCAGTAAAGAGGGGCCTGGGGCCAACGTCCTGACTTTC	CASKEGPGANVLTF	TRBJ2-6	NA	NA	TRBV28
TGTGCCAGCAGACTGCAAGAGACCCAGTACTTC	CASRLQETQYF	TRBJ2-5	NA	NA	TRBV12-3/TRBV12-4
TGTGCCAGCAACCCCCGAAGTAGCGGGAGATCCGAGCAGTACTTC	CASNPRSSGRSEQYF	TRBJ2-7	NA	TRBD2	TRBV11-2
TGTGCCAGCAGCTTATACAGGGGCCCTTCTGGGGCGGGAAAGAATGAGCAGTTCTTC	CASSLYRGPSGAGKNEQFF	TRBJ2-1	NA	NA	TRBV7-8
TGTGCCAGCAGCTTAGTCATAGGGGGCTACTATGGCTACACCTTC	CASSLVIGGYYGYTF	TRBJ1-2	NA	TRBD1	TRBV7-2
TGCAGCGTTGACGGACTCGCGCCGTGGGAGACCCAGTACTTC	CSVDGLAPWETQYF	TRBJ2-5	NA	NA	TRBV29-1
TGTGCTAGTGGTTTGGTACCCGGGGCGGGGAATGAGCAGTTCTTC	CASGLVPGAGNEQFF	TRBJ2-1	few	NA	TRBV12-5
TGCGCCAGCAGCCCGGGACAGGGGGTCCATCAGCCCCAGCATTTT	CASSPGQGVHQPQHF	TRBJ1-5	NA	TRBD1	TRBV5-1
TGTGCCAGTTCTCCTACCAGCGGGAGAAACAATGAGCAGTTCTTC	CASSPTSGRNNEQFF	TRBJ2-1	NA	TRBD2	TRBV19
TGTGCCAGCAGCCGTGGTGGGACAGTTTCCTACGAGCAGTACTTC	CASSRGGTVSYEQYF	TRBJ2-7	NA	TRBD1	TRBV28
TGCGCCAGCAGCTTGGGGATGAATGAAAAACTGTTTTTT	CASSLGMNEKLFF	TRBJ1-4	NA	NA	TRBV5-1
TGTGCCAGCAGTTTAGCCCGGGGGCAGGCCGAAACCTACGAGCAGTACTTC	CASSLARGQAETYEQYF	TRBJ2-7	NA	NA	TRBV27
TGTGCCACCAGCACGGTAGCAGGGGAGACCCAGTACTTC	CATSTVAGETQYF	TRBJ2-5	few	NA	TRBV15
TGTGCCAGCAGCCGGGACGGACCGGGGGTGGAAAAACTGTTTTTT	CASSRDGPGVEKLFF	TRBJ1-4	NA	NA	TRBV7-2
TGTGCCAGCAGAGGCGTGGGCTCCTACAATGAGCAGTTCTTC	CASRGVGSYNEQFF	TRBJ2-1	NA	NA	TRBV7-8
TGTGCCAGCAGTTTATTTACAGGGGGCGAGGGCAATCAGCCCCAGCATTTT	CASSLFTGGEGNQPQHF	TRBJ1-5	once	TRBD1	TRBV5-5
TGTGCCAGCAGCCCGGGGATGGGGTACACTGAAGCTTTCTTT	CASSPGMGYTEAFF	TRBJ1-1	NA	NA	TRBV5-6
TGTGCCAGCAGAATCTCCTACAGGGGTCGAGAAAAACTGTTTTTT	CASRISYRGREKLFF	TRBJ1-4	NA	TRBD1	TRBV7-9
TGTGCCAGCTCACCACTCCAGAGCACAGATACGCAGTATTTT	CASSPLQSTDTQYF	TRBJ2-3	NA	NA	TRBV18
TGCAGCGTTGGCGTCAGCCGGACAGATACGCAGTATTTT	CSVGVSRTDTQYF	TRBJ2-3	NA	NA	TRBV29-1
TGTGCCAGCTCACCACCGAGCACGACCACCGGGAACTATGGCTACACCTTC	CASSPPSTTTGNYGYTF	TRBJ1-2	NA	NA	TRBV18
TGTGCCAGCAGCTTGGTCAGAGGGATTCAAGAGACCCAGTACTTC	CASSLVRGIQETQYF	TRBJ2-5	NA	NA	TRBV5-6
TGTGCCAGCAGCTCCAGGGGGCGTCGGACTGAAGCTTTCTTT	CASSSRGRRTEAFF	TRBJ1-1	NA	TRBD1	TRBV28
TGTGCCAGCTCACCGACGGAGGGCGGATACACCGGGGAGCTGTTTTTT	CASSPTEGGYTGELFF	TRBJ2-2	NA	NA	TRBV18
TGTGCCAGCAGCCAAGTCGGGTCCTATGGCTACACCTTC	CASSQVGSYGYTF	TRBJ1-2	NA	NA	TRBV14
TGTGCCAGCAGCTTTAACTACGGACGTGGGGGCTACGAGCAGTACTTC	CASSFNYGRGGYEQYF	TRBJ2-7	NA	NA	TRBV7-8
TGCGCCAGCAGGGATGGCGCACAACTGTTTTTT	CASRDGAQLFF	TRBJ1-4	NA	NA	TRBV5-1
TGTGCCAGCAGTGGAGCACGGGGGATAGATAATTCACCCCTCCACTTT	CASSGARGIDNSPLHF	TRBJ1-6	NA	NA	TRBV2
TGTGCCTGGAGTGTATTCCAGGGGGCTAACTATGGCTACACCTTC	CAWSVFQGANYGYTF	TRBJ1-2	NA	TRBD1	TRBV30
TGTGCCAGTAGTATGGGAACAGGGGGCTCCTCCTACGAGCAGTACTTC	CASSMGTGGSSYEQYF	TRBJ2-7	NA	TRBD1	TRBV19
TGTGCCAGCAGCTCCGACAGGGGGCCTGGAAACACCATATATTTT	CASSSDRGPGNTIYF	TRBJ1-3	NA	TRBD1	TRBV7-9
TGTGCCAGCAGCCGGACAGGGTATGGCTACACCTTC	CASSRTGYGYTF	TRBJ1-2	NA	TRBD1	TRBV16